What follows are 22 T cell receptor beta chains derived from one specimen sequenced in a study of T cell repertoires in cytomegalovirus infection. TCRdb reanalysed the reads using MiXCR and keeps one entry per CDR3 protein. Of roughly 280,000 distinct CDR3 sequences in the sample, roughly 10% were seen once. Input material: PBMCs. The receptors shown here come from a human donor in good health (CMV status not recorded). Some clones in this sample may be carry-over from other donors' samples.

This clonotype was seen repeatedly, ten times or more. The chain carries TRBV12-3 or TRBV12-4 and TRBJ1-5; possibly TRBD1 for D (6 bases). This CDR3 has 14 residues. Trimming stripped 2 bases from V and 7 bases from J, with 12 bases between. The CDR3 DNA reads TGTGCCAGCAGTTTACGGGGGCTCAGCCAGCCCCAGCATTTT. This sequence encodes CASSLRGLSQPQHF.

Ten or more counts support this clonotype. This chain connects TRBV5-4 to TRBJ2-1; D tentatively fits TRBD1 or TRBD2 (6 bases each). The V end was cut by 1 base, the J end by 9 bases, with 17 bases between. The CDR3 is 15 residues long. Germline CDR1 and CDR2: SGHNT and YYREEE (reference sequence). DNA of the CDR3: TGTGCCAGCAGCTTGTCTCCGGGGGCGGATGGTGAGCAGTTCTTC. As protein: CASSLSPGADGEQFF.

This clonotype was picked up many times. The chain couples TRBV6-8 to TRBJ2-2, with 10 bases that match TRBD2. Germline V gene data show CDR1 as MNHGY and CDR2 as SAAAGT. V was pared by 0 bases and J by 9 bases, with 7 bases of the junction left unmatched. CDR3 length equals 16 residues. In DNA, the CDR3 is TGTGCCAGCAGTTACTCGACAGCGGGGGGGCCCAGGGAGCTGTTTTTT. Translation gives CASSYSTAGGPRELFF.

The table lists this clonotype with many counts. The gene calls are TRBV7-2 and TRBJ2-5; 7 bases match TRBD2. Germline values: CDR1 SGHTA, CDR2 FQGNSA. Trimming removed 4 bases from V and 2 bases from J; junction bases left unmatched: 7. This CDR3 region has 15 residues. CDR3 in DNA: TGTGCCAGCAGCTCCAGCGGGGCTACTCAAGAGACCCAGTACTTC. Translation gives CASSSSGATQETQYF. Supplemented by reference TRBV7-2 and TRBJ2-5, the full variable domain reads GAGVSQSPSNKVTEKGKDVELRCDPISGHTALYWYRQSLGQGLEFLIYFQGNSAPDKSGLPSDRFSAERTGGSVSTLTIQRTQQEDSAVYLCASSSSGATQETQYFGPGTRLLVL.

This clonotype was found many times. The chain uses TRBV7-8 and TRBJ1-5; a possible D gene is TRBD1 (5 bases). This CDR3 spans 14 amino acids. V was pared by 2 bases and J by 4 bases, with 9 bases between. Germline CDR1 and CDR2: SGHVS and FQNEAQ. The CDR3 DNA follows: TGTGCCAGCAGCTTATGGCAGGGTAATCAGCCCCAGCATTTT. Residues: CASSLWQGNQPQHF. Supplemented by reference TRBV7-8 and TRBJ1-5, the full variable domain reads GAGVSQSPRYKVAKRGQDVALRCDPISGHVSLFWYQQALGQGPEFLTYFQNEAQLDKSGLPSDRFFAERPEGSVSTLKIQRTQQEDSAVYLCASSLWQGNQPQHFGDGTRLSIL.

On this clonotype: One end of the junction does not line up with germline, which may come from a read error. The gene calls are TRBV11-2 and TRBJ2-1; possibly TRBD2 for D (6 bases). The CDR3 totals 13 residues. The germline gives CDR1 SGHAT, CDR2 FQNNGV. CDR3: CASGSELADEQLF. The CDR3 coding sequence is TGTGCCAGCGGCTCCGAACTAGCTGATGAGCAGCTCTTC.

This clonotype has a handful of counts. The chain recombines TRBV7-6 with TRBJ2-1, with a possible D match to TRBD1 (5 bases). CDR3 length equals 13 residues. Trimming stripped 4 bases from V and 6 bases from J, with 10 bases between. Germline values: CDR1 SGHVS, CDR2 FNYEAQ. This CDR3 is CASSSRQLNEQFF. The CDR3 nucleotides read TGTGCCAGCAGCTCCCGACAGCTCAATGAGCAGTTCTTC.

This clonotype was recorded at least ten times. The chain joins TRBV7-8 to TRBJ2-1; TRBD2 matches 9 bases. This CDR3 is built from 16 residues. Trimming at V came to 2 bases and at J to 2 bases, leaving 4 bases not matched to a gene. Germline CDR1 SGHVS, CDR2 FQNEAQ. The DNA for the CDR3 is TGTGCCAGCAGCTTAAAGGCGGGAGGGCCCTACAATGAGCAGTTCTTC. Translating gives CASSLKAGGPYNEQFF.

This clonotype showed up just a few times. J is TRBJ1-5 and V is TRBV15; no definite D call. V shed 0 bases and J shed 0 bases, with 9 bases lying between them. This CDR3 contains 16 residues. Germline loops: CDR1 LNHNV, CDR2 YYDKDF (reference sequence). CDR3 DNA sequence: TGTGCCACCAGCAGAGATCAGGCTAATAGCAATCAGCCCCAGCATTTT. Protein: CATSRDQANSNQPQHF.

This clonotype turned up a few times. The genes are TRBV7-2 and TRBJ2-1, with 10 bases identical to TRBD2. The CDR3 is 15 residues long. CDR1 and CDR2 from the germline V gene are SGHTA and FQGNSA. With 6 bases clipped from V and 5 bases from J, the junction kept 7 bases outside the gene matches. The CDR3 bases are TGTGCCAGCAGAACGGGGGGACTAGCGAACAATGAGCAGTTCTTC. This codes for CASRTGGLANNEQFF.

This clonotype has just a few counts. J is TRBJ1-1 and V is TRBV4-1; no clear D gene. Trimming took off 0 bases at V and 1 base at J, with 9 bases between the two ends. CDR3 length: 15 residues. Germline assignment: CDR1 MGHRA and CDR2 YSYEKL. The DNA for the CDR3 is TGCGCCAGCAGCCAAGATCGGAGGGAGAACACTGAAGCTTTCTTT. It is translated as CASSQDRRENTEAFF.

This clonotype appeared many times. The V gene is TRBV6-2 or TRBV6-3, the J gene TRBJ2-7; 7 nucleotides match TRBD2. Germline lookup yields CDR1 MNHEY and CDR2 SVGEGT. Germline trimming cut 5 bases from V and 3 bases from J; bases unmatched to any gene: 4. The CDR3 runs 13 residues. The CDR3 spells CASSTERGYEQYF. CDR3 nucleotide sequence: TGTGCCAGCAGTACTGAGCGGGGCTACGAGCAGTACTTC.

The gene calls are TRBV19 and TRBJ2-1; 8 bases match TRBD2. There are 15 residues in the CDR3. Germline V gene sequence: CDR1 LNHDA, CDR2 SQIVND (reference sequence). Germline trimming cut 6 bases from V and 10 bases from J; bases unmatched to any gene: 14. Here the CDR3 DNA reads TGTGCCAGTAGCATTCCAAGAGGACTAGCCTCCGAGCAGTTCTTC. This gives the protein CASSIPRGLASEQFF.

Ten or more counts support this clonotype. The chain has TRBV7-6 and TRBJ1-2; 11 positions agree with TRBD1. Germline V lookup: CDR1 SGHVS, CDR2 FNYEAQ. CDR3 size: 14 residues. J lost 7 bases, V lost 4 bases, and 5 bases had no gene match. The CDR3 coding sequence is TGTGCCAGCAGCTCGGGACAGGGGGTCGGTGGCTACACCTTC. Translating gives CASSSGQGVGGYTF.

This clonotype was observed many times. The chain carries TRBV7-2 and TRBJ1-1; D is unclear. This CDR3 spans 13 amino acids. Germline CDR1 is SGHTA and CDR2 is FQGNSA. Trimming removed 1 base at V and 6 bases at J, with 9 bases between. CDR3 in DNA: TGTGCCAGCAGCTTAGTTGGGGTGTCTGAAGCTTTCTTT. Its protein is CASSLVGVSEAFF.

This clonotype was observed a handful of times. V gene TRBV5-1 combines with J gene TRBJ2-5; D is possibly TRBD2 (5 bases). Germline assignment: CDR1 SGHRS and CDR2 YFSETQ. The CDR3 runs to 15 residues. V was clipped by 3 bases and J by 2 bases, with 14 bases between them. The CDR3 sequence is CASSSLGGRQETQYF. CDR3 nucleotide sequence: TGCGCCAGCAGCTCACTTGGCGGGCGACAAGAGACCCAGTACTTC.

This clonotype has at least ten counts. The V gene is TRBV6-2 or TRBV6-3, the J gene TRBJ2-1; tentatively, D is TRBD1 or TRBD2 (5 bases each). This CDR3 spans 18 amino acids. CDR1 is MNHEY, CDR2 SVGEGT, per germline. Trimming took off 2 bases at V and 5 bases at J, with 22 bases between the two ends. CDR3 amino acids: CASSYEYTGRIPNNEQFF. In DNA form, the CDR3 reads TGTGCCAGCAGTTACGAGTATACGGGGCGTATCCCAAACAATGAGCAGTTCTTC.

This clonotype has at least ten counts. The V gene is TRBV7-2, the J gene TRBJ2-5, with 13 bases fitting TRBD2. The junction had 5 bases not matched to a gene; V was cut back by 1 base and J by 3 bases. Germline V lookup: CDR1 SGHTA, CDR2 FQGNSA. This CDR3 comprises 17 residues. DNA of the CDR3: TGTGCCAGCAGCTTAGAACTAGCGGGGGGGCGAAAAGAGACCCAGTACTTC. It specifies CASSLELAGGRKETQYF.

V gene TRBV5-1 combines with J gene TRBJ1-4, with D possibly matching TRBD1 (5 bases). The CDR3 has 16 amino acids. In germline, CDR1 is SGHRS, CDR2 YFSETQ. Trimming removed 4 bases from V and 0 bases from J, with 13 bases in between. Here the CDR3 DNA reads TGCGCCAGCAGCGTGGGTAGGGGTACAACTAATGAAAAACTGTTTTTT. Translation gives CASSVGRGTTNEKLFF.

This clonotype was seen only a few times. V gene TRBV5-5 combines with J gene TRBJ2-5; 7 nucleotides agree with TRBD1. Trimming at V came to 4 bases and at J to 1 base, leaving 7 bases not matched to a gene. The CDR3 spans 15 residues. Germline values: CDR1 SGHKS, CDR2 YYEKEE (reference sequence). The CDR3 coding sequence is TGTGCCAGCAGCCTCCTGACAGGGCCCCAAGAGACCCAGTACTTC. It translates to CASSLLTGPQETQYF.

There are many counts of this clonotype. Here the CDR3 DNA reads TGTGCCAGCAGCATGACAGGGAACAGCAATCAGCCCCAGCATTTT. Its protein product is CASSMTGNSNQPQHF. This chain links TRBV12-3 or TRBV12-4 with TRBJ1-5; TRBD1 matches 7 bases. Trimming took 6 bases from V and 1 from J; bases not matched to a gene: 6. The CDR3 contains 15 residues.

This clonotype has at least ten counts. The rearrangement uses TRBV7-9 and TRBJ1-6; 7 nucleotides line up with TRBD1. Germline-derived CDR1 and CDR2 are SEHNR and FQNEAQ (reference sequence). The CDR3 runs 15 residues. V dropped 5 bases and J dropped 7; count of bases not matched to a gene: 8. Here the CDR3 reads CASSGQERGNSPLHF. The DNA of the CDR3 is TGTGCCAGCAGCGGACAGGAACGGGGAAATTCACCCCTCCACTTT.